Each of the 28 T cell receptor beta chains below was sequenced from the same sample in a study of OX40 agonist ivuxolimab in advanced cancers. Clones were sequenced by immunoSEQ multiplex PCR, and TCRdb holds only the in-frame ones, with some missing. The repertoire holds around 100,000 clones, with 85% to 95% as singletons. The source material was CD4+ or CD8+ T cells sorted from blood, sampled in a trial of the OX40 agonist ivuxolimab. These receptor sequences come from an adult with an advanced solid tumor such as melanoma, head and neck, liver or kidney cancer.

The chain combines TRBV2 with TRBJ1-2, with 7 bases fitting TRBD1. The CDR3 extends over 14 amino acids. V trimming: 10 bases; J trimming: 2 bases; junction bases outside the gene matches: 10. CDR1 and CDR2 from the germline V gene are SNHLY and FYNNEI. CDR3 coding DNA: TGTGCCACCAACCCTTTGACAGGGAACTATGGCTACACCTTC. This translates into CATNPLTGNYGYTF.

CDR3 amino acids: CASSLEGGGPGTDTQYF. CDR3 in DNA: TGTGCCAGCAGCTTAGAGGGGGGAGGGCCTGGCACAGATACGCAGTATTTT. This sequence joins TRBV11-3 and TRBJ2-3; the match to TRBD2 covers 7 bases. Looked up from germline, CDR1 is SGHNT and CDR2 is YENEEA. V lost 0 bases and J lost 1; bases outside the gene matches: 7. The CDR3 spans 17 residues.

V gene TRBV4-3 combines with J gene TRBJ2-3; 8 nucleotides align to TRBD1. The V and J ends lost 0 bases and 4 bases, in that order; junction bases with no gene match: 9. Germline CDR1 reads LGHNA; CDR2 reads YSLEER. The CDR3 contains 17 residues. The CDR3 spells CASSQESRTGFPDTQYF. In nucleotides, the CDR3 is TGCGCCAGCAGCCAAGAATCGAGGACAGGGTTTCCAGATACGCAGTATTTT.

The rearrangement joins TRBV2 to TRBJ2-7, with TRBD1 identical over 9 bases. The CDR3 is 17 amino acids. V lost 6 bases and J lost 2; bases outside the gene matches: 14. Per the germline V gene, CDR1 is SNHLY and CDR2 is FYNNEI. CDR3 amino acids: CASSADRGVTGTYEQYF. The CDR3 DNA sequence: TGTGCCAGCAGCGCGGACAGGGGCGTAACGGGAACCTACGAGCAGTACTTC.

The chain employs TRBV5-8 and TRBJ2-2; the D gene is possibly TRBD1 (6 bases). Trimming cost V 4 bases and J 0 bases, with 10 bases left between them. Germline V gene data show CDR1 as SGHTS and CDR2 as YDEGEE. The CDR3 spans 15 residues. The CDR3 region has the DNA TGTGCCAGCAGCAGACGGACAGCGAACACCGGGGAGCTGTTTTTT. Residues: CASSRRTANTGELFF.

The chain combines TRBV19 with TRBJ1-5; D ambiguous. This CDR3 is built from 13 residues. The V gene lost 2 bases and the J gene lost 8 bases, with 10 bases spanning the gap. Per germline, CDR1 LNHDA and CDR2 SQIVND (reference sequence). The CDR3 DNA is TGTGCCAGTAGTATAACCAGATGGGAGCCCCAGCATTTT. It encodes CASSITRWEPQHF.

This clone has just one count. The chain is built from TRBV18 and TRBJ2-7, with TRBD2 matching 7 bases. The junction had 9 bases not matched to a gene; V was cut back by 3 bases and J by 7 bases. The CDR3 totals 14 residues. The V gene's germline CDR1 is KGHSH and CDR2 LQKENI. The CDR3 nucleotides read TGTGCCAGCTCACCCCAGGGTGAGGGAGGGGAGCAGTACTTC. Its translation is CASSPQGEGGEQYF.

The chain has TRBV28 and TRBJ2-7; TRBD1 matches 10 bases. CDR3 length equals 15 residues. V shed 5 bases, J shed 4 bases, and the junction held 8 bases outside the gene matches. Germline-derived CDR1 and CDR2 are MDHEN and SYDVKM. The CDR3 DNA follows: TGTGCCAGCAGTCTCATCAGGACAGGGGGTTACGAGCAGTACTTC. It translates to CASSLIRTGGYEQYF.

In this sample, this clone turned up once. J is TRBJ2-1 and V is TRBV30, with 10 bases that match TRBD2. Germline CDR1 GTSNPN, CDR2 SVGIG (reference sequence). V lost 0 bases and J lost 2; bases outside the gene matches: 13. The CDR3 runs 19 residues. The CDR3 coding sequence is TGTGCCTGGAGTGTGAGGCTAGCGGGAGTTTGGGCCCCCTACAATGAGCAGTTCTTC. Residues: CAWSVRLAGVWAPYNEQFF.

The rearrangement joins TRBV10-3 to TRBJ2-7; TRBD1 is a possible D gene (5 bases). The CDR3 is made up of 13 amino acids. Germline CDR1 and CDR2: ENHRY and SYGVKD. V lost 4 bases, J lost 7 bases, and 14 bases lay in between. CDR3 bases: TGTGCCATCAGTGGGCAGGGCTCTGGGGAGCAGTACTTC. Amino acid sequence: CAISGQGSGEQYF.

The chain joins TRBV10-2 to TRBJ2-2; 14 bases match TRBD2. In germline, CDR1 is WSHSY, CDR2 SAAADI. The CDR3 has 19 residues. Trimming at V came to 8 bases and at J to 1 base, leaving 12 bases not matched to a gene. The chain's CDR3 is CASRRDRGTSGRNTGELFF. CDR3 nucleotide sequence: TGCGCCAGCCGCAGAGACAGGGGGACTAGCGGGAGGAACACCGGGGAGCTGTTTTTT.

J is TRBJ2-1 and V is TRBV18, with TRBD2 matching 10 bases. Germline V lookup: CDR1 KGHSH, CDR2 LQKENI. The CDR3 runs to 15 residues. The V and J ends lost 3 bases and 4 bases, in that order; junction bases with no gene match: 3. The DNA for the CDR3 is TGTGCCAGCTCACCCATAGCGGGGGGATACAATGAGCAGTTCTTC. Translation: CASSPIAGGYNEQFF. Full variable domain (outside the CDR3, taken from reference TRBV18 and TRBJ2-1): NAGVMQNPRHLVRRRGQEARLRCSPMKGHSHVYWYRQLPEEGLKFMVYLQKENIIDESGMPKERFSAEFPKEGPSILRIQQVVRGDSAAYFCASSPIAGGYNEQFFGPGTRLTVL.

About this clone: At one end, the junction sequence differs from germline, possibly due to a read error. V is TRBV7-2 and J is TRBJ2-3; D gene ambiguous. The V gene's germline CDR1 is SGHTA and CDR2 FQGNSA. CDR3 size: 12 residues. The CDR3 reads CASSLDQLPPHF. The DNA for the CDR3 is TGTGCCAGCAGCTTAGACCAGTTACCACCCCATTTT.

The chain has TRBV5-1 and TRBJ2-2; the D gene could be TRBD1 or TRBD2 (7 bases each). V lost 3 bases and J 4 bases, leaving 16 bases between the germline ends. Germline lookup yields CDR1 SGHRS and CDR2 YFSETQ. The CDR3 has 16 residues. DNA for the CDR3: TGCGCCAGCAGCTCCCAGGGGGGGACATCCACCGGGGAGCTGTTTTTT. As protein: CASSSQGGTSTGELFF.

V and J are TRBV7-6 and TRBJ2-5; 8 bases agree with TRBD2. The CDR3 loop spans 15 amino acids. V trimming: 11 bases; J trimming: 2 bases; junction bases outside the gene matches: 13. Looked up from germline, CDR1 is SGHVS and CDR2 is FNYEAQ. The CDR3: CAVVRALAGQETQYF. The CDR3 DNA sequence: TGTGCCGTAGTCAGGGCCCTAGCGGGTCAAGAGACCCAGTACTTC.

CDR3 nucleotide sequence: TGTGCCAGCAGTAAAAAGGACAGAAGCAATCAGCCCCAGCATTTT. This sequence encodes CASSKKDRSNQPQHF. The chain couples TRBV6-6 to TRBJ1-5, with D possibly being TRBD1 (6 bases). The CDR3 runs to 15 residues. Germline assignment: CDR1 MNHNY and CDR2 SVGAGI (reference sequence). V was shortened by 5 bases and J by 1 base, with 12 bases between the two germline ends.

The chain employs TRBV15 and TRBJ2-7, with 9 nucleotides matching TRBD1. Germline trimming cut 8 bases from V and 4 bases from J; bases unmatched to any gene: 6. The length of the CDR3 is 13 residues. Germline-derived CDR1 and CDR2 are LNHNV and YYDKDF (reference sequence). The CDR3 region is CATGTGQGYEQYF. The CDR3 DNA reads as TGTGCCACCGGAACGGGACAGGGATACGAGCAGTACTTC.

This chain connects TRBV4-1 to TRBJ1-5; TRBD1 is a possible D gene (6 bases). The ends were cut back, 2 bases at V and 6 bases at J, with 14 bases in the middle. CDR1 MGHRA and CDR2 YSYEKL come from the germline V gene. The CDR3 runs 15 residues. The CDR3 DNA sequence: TGCGCCAGCAGCCAATCGACAGGATCTGGTCAGCCCCAGCATTTT. Translated: CASSQSTGSGQPQHF.

The chain joins TRBV5-6 to TRBJ1-6; D is unresolved. V shed 2 bases and J shed 8 bases, with 8 bases lying between them. The CDR3 consists of 13 residues. The germline V gene encodes CDR1 SGHDT and CDR2 YYEEEE. CDR3 sequence (DNA): TGTGCCAGCAGCTTCGGCCACTATTCACCCCTCCACTTT. Translated: CASSFGHYSPLHF.

The rearrangement uses TRBV6-5 and TRBJ1-2; D is unresolved. CDR3 size: 13 residues. Trimming left V 1 base short and J 8 bases short, with 11 bases between. Looked up from germline, CDR1 is MNHEY and CDR2 is SVGAGI. CDR3: CASSYFESGGYTF. The CDR3, as DNA: TGTGCCAGCAGTTACTTCGAATCGGGAGGCTACACCTTC.

Note on this clone: The sample contains more than one DNA sequence encoding this CDR3. The chain carries TRBV18 and TRBJ2-5; D not certain. Trimming shortened V by 6 bases and J by 2 bases, and 4 bases separated the two germline ends. The length of the CDR3 is 11 residues. Germline V lookup: CDR1 KGHSH, CDR2 LQKENI. The CDR3 sequence is CASSSQETQYF. CDR3 DNA: TGTGCCAGCTCCTCTCAAGAGACCCAGTACTTC.

The rearrangement uses TRBV6-6 and TRBJ2-5; D gene unclear. The CDR3 length is 12 residues. Trimming pared 8 bases from V and 4 bases from J, leaving 11 bases between. Germline V gives CDR1 MNHNY, CDR2 SVGAGI (reference sequence). The CDR3 DNA is TGTGCCAGCGAGCGAAACCGAGAGACCCAGTACTTC. Translated: CASERNRETQYF.

The chain couples TRBV6-6 to TRBJ2-3; D gene ambiguous. CDR3 size: 12 residues. Deletions cut 2 bases from V and 2 bases from J, with 2 bases between. CDR1 and CDR2 (germline): MNHNY, SVGAGI (reference sequence). The CDR3 spells CASSYNTDTQYF. CDR3 bases: TGTGCCAGCAGTTACAACACAGATACGCAGTATTTT.

The chain combines TRBV6-1 with TRBJ1-3; possibly TRBD1 for D (5 bases). The length of the CDR3 is 15 residues. Germline loops: CDR1 MNHNS, CDR2 SASEGT. Trimming pared 6 bases from V and 4 bases from J, leaving 16 bases between. This CDR3 reads CASRNRGFWGNTIYF. CDR3 nucleotides: TGTGCCAGCAGAAATAGGGGCTTTTGGGGAAACACCATATATTTT.

The chain has TRBV6-1 and TRBJ2-7; no clear D. The CDR3 spans 14 residues. Trimming removed 4 bases at V and 2 bases at J, with 12 bases between. Germline CDR1 is MNHNS and CDR2 is SASEGT. This CDR3 reads CASSVFRGAYEQYF. In nucleotides, the CDR3 is TGTGCCAGCAGTGTGTTCCGAGGCGCCTACGAGCAGTACTTC.

The V call is TRBV6-1, the J call TRBJ2-7; no reliable D call. This CDR3 comprises 16 residues. Germline CDR1 and CDR2: MNHNS and SASEGT. The germline V and J ends were trimmed by 4 bases and 1 base, with 17 bases remaining between them. The CDR3 protein is CASSAGRKTASYEQYF. In DNA form, the CDR3 reads TGTGCCAGCAGTGCCGGCCGAAAGACGGCTTCCTACGAGCAGTACTTC.

The CDR3 DNA is TGTGCCAGCTCACCACCGTCTGGTCGGAGTGAGCAGTTCTTC. Protein product: CASSPPSGRSEQFF. The chain couples TRBV18 to TRBJ2-1; D is unresolved. V dropped 0 bases and J dropped 9 bases, with 12 bases sitting between them. Germline-derived CDR1 and CDR2 are KGHSH and LQKENI. CDR3 length: 14 residues.

This clone has a handful of counts. The chain has TRBV6-5 and TRBJ2-2, with D perhaps TRBD1 or TRBD2 (6 bases each). The CDR3 sequence is 15 residues long. V lost 2 bases to trimming and J lost 7 bases, with 14 bases between them. Germline CDR1 and CDR2: MNHEY and SVGAGI. CDR3 coding DNA: TGTGCCAGCAGTTACGGAGAAGGGGGAGGCGGGGAGCTGTTTTTT. It is translated as CASSYGEGGGGELFF.